A single T cell receptor beta chain is shown here with its context. The target of this receptor is not known. Mismatch with germline at one junction end may stem from a read error. The CDR3, cysteine through phenylalanine, is 17 amino acids long. The DNA shown is the 51-base CDR3, in frame from base 1. Based on the germline V gene (reference sequence), the CDR1 and CDR2 sequences are SSHAT and FNYEAQ. Library preparation employed the immunoSEQ multiplex PCR assay. For the multiplex PCR, a mixture combining 60 forward primers for TCR Vbeta segments and 13 reverse primers for TCR Jbeta segments was used. The CDR3 region of rearranged TCR beta genes was amplified from genomic DNA by a multiplex PCR assay. Amplified TCR beta libraries were sequenced as 87-base-pair reads on the Illumina HiSeq System. Turning to the authors' computational methods: A later analysis counted tens of millions of unique TCR beta chains across the 550 to 700 repertoires, and roughly 10 million of these chains were shared by at least two donors. Raw reads were error-corrected and collapsed into unique sequences with a nearest-neighbor algorithm that merged closely related sequences to remove PCR and sequencing errors. V, D and J gene segments were assigned by aligning CDR3 sequences to IMGT reference sequences. For a sequence to be retained, a match of at least six nucleotides to both a V gene segment and a J gene segment was required. A rearrangement was called productive if the CDR3 had no stop codons and remained in frame with V and J, and every other rearrangement was called non-productive. Following IMGT convention, CDR3 was defined as the stretch from the second conserved V-encoded cysteine to the conserved J-encoded phenylalanine. In an earlier analysis of around 570 of the donors, sequences lacking an unambiguous match to a single V gene segment were excluded. In an earlier analysis of around 600 of the donors, V segments were called functional above 56.7% productive rearrangements and were called segregating when the between-donor standard deviation exceeded 5%. A statistical classification framework was built for diagnosing cytomegalovirus status from the catalog of TCR beta chain sequences. In a later analysis, TCR nucleotide sequences were compared against IMGT/GENE-DB human TR gene sequences so that V and J genes could be assigned. Using the TCRdist pipeline, a later analysis assigned CDR3 sequences along with most-parsimonious VDJ recombination scenarios. In a later analysis, every TCR beta chain was defined by the combination of its CDR3 amino acid sequence and its V-gene family, and reads without a unique V-gene family were dropped. A later analysis removed nearly 600 highly shared, low-generation-probability nucleotide sequences to deal with suspected cross-contamination and a sequencing artifact. In a later analysis, a clonal expansion index for each public chain was calculated from normalized within-repertoire ranks of inferred template counts. A later analysis computed generation probabilities with a VDJ recombination model fitted to out-of-frame rearrangements, and checked the results against IGoR. Hypergeometric tests were used in a later analysis to score TCR-TCR, TCR-HLA and TCR-CMV co-occurrence, with a repertoire-size bias correction applied to the TCR pairs. A later analysis estimated false discovery rates by permuting HLA or CMV assignments 20 times. In a later analysis, co-occurring TCRs were grouped using DBSCAN, with TCRdist sequence similarity added in when clustering inside HLA-allele-positive subsets. Co-occurrence clustering excluded repertoires with fewer than 30,000 or more than 120,000 public chains, plus five with anomalous nucleotide sharing. The clones in this table, taken by TCRdb from immuneACCESS, are in-frame only. Not every clone is retained; where verified, under half of the shortfall comes from an unresolved V gene, and the cause of the rest is unknown. D and trimming come from the DNA, and the V and J calls and clone size come from that table. The sample data list about 59,000 clones, and roughly four fifths of these were observed just once. The ten largest make up under 2% of the sample.

The cohort comprised more than 550 healthy bone marrow donors. All cohort members were sampled while nominally healthy, although unrecorded immune exposures were likely present. CMV serostatus was positive for roughly 290 and negative for about 50% of the roughly 700 cohort members, and was not recorded for this donor. Every donor gave a peripheral blood sample, and the peripheral blood mononuclear cells from that sample were used for TCR beta sequencing. The Qiagen DNeasy Blood Extraction Kit was used to extract genomic DNA from the blood cell samples. The data were taken from a study of cytomegalovirus exposure and HLA in healthy donors (dated by TCRdb to 2015 to 2018). In terms of the full investigation: According to an earlier analysis of several hundred of the donors, about 179 million T cells yielded 90 million to 140 million unique TCR beta sequences and about 300 Gb of sequence data. An early release that covered more than 550 HLA-typed donors contained around 300 gigabases of sequencing data and 75 million to 100 million unique TCR sequences. The genetic ancestry cluster associated with self-reported Caucasian donors included roughly four fifths of the 398 genotyped donors. The study aimed to test whether signatures of past pathogen exposure could be identified by cataloging public T cell receptors. The study used immunosequencing to profile the T cell repertoires of several hundred subjects and linked those repertoires to cytomegalovirus serostatus. A separate validation cohort of over a hundred different subjects was used in addition to the approximately 700-subject first cohort. The study combined high-throughput TCR immunosequencing, statistical association of individual TCRs with disease status, and machine learning to predict cytomegalovirus infection status. To study patterns of TCR occurrence, a later analysis re-analyzed previously published TCR beta repertoires from 550 to 800 donors and added high-resolution HLA genotyping. Rather than drawing on any new phenotypic data, the later analysis identified candidate immune exposures from TCR beta sequences and the way those sequences occurred across donors. An earlier analysis of several hundred of the donors applied high-throughput TCR beta sequencing to assess whether each TCR beta V gene segment acted as functional or pseudogenic. Donor age, sex, ethnicity and CMV serostatus were compiled together with the repertoire data. A later genetic analysis took genome-wide SNP genotypes for 398 of the 666 donors and used that subset as a discovery cohort. Every discovery cohort repertoire had been produced on one sequencing platform. Class I and class II HLA loci were covered by the typing at four-digit resolution. Typing coverage varied by locus: about 620-630 donors for A, B, C, DRB1 and DQB1; more than 500 for DQA1; approximately 570 for DPA1; approximately 470 for DPB1. Several DR-DQ haplotypes were treated as single units for association and clustering because of strong linkage in the cohort. Among several hundred genotyped donors of the cohort, an average of around 250,000 unique TCR beta nucleotide sequences was sequenced per donor, of which about 19% were non-productive. General findings and caveats noted by the study authors: In a later analysis, several top co-occurrence clusters were reported to appear linked to parvovirus B19, influenza, CMV and Epstein-Barr virus. A group of highly shared sequence variants was considered likely to be a technical artifact of the sequencing pipeline. Across donors, most TCR sequences were observed very rarely, whereas some public TCRs were present in many individuals. In vitro tests confirmed that three of the cytomegalovirus-associated TCR beta chains recognize cytomegalovirus antigens. Linkage disequilibrium might explain the correlated functional status among segregating V segments, but an unknown experimental factor could not be ruled out. A later analysis found that HLA-associated TCR beta chains were more clonally expanded and had lower generation probabilities than equally common non-associated chains. Roughly uniform sequencing depth across donors was assumed in presence/absence analyses, although this assumption may not hold. V-gene and J-gene trimming of TCR beta chains was associated with a missense DCLRE1C variant in a later genetic analysis, and the association was replicated in an independent cohort. In this cohort, only TCR beta chains were sequenced, and detectable features were limited by the absence of alpha or paired-chain data. Strong co-occurrence of HLA alleles, especially DR and DQ, made assigning TCR associations to individual alleles difficult. A further reported finding was that TCR beta sequences accurately predicted the HLA-A and HLA-B alleles for most subjects in the first cohort. For the cohort, immune exposure information was limited to CMV serostatus. The 87-base-pair reads could not distinguish some IMGT-functional V segments, including TRBV6-2 and TRBV6-3, so those segments were excluded. The classifier was reported to diagnose cytomegalovirus status with high specificity and sensitivity in both the original cohort and the validation cohort. In a later analysis, most CMV-associated TCR beta chains were found to appear HLA-restricted, with HLA associations seemingly driven largely by CMV exposure. The study listed 164 TCR beta chains as associated with cytomegalovirus. Compared with the approximately 670-donor mean, donors in an Asian-associated ancestry cluster had fewer N-insertions in productive TCRs, according to a later genetic analysis. The earlier analysis of around 600 of the donors excluded approximately 17 rarely observed V segments, including chromosome 9 orphons, because counts were too low. Because HLA typing was unavailable for some donors at each locus, only the typed subset was used in association tests. In a later analysis, about 17,000 TCR beta sequences were associated with specific HLA alleles at a false discovery rate of 0.05. According to a later analysis, TCR association rates differed among HLA loci, with DRB1 alleles showing the most associated TCRs and HLA-C alleles showing the fewest. In an earlier analysis of 500 to 650 of the donors, most TCR beta V segments appeared in productive rearrangements about 87% or about 30% of the time, broadly matching IMGT annotations. It was suggested by the authors that the approach could potentially be generalized to other disease states and immunological phenotypes.

The chain uses TRBV7-7 and TRBJ2-3, and 12 bases in between align with TRBD1. The TCR comes from a human donor in good health. The sequenced sample was PBMCs. The CDR3 in this case is CASSIGPGTGGIDTQYF. The bases are TGTGCTAGCAGCATCGGCCCCGGGACAGGGGGCATCGATACGCAGTATTTT.